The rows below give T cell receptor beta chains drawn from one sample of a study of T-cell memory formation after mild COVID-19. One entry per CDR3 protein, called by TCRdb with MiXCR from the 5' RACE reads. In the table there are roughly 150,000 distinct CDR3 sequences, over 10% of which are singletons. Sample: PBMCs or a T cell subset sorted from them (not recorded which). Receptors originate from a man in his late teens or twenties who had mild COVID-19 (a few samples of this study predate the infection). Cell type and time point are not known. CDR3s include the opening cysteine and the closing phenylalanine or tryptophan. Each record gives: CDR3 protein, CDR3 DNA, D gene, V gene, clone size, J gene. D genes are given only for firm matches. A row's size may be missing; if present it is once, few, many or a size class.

CDR3 protein: CASSPRGVNTEAFF
CDR3 DNA: TGTGCCAGCAGCCCAAGAGGGGTGAACACTGAAGCTTTCTTT
D gene: NA
V gene: TRBV14
clone size: many
J gene: TRBJ1-1

CDR3 protein: CASSHPEMGNTEAFF
CDR3 DNA: TGTGCCAGCAGTCATCCGGAGATGGGGAACACTGAAGCTTTCTTT
D gene: NA
V gene: TRBV12-3/TRBV12-4
clone size: NA
J gene: TRBJ1-1

CDR3 protein: CASSMSGREALGYTF
CDR3 DNA: TGTGCCAGCAGCATGTCAGGCAGGGAGGCCCTTGGCTACACCTTC
D gene: NA
V gene: TRBV21-1
clone size: few
J gene: TRBJ1-2

CDR3 protein: CSARDSGGTDTQYF
CDR3 DNA: TGCAGTGCTAGAGATTCGGGGGGCACAGATACGCAGTATTTT
D gene: NA
V gene: TRBV20-1
clone size: NA
J gene: TRBJ2-3

CDR3 protein: CASSLGALDSYEQYF
CDR3 DNA: TGTGCCAGCAGCTTAGGGGCACTCGACTCCTACGAGCAGTACTTC
D gene: NA
V gene: TRBV7-9
clone size: few
J gene: TRBJ2-7

CDR3 protein: CASSPLVGSYNEQFF
CDR3 DNA: TGTGCCAGCAGCCCCCTGGTTGGCTCCTACAATGAGCAGTTCTTC
D gene: NA
V gene: TRBV3-1
clone size: NA
J gene: TRBJ2-1

CDR3 protein: CASSPLRGAGIEQFF
CDR3 DNA: TGTGCCAGCAGCCCTTTACGGGGGGCGGGGATTGAGCAGTTCTTC
D gene: NA
V gene: TRBV7-2
clone size: NA
J gene: TRBJ2-1

CDR3 protein: CASSFTVNPDSYGYTF
CDR3 DNA: TGTGCCAGCAGCTTTACCGTTAACCCAGATTCATATGGCTACACCTTC
D gene: NA
V gene: TRBV7-2
clone size: many
J gene: TRBJ1-2

CDR3 protein: CASTADRGPVGTDTQYF
CDR3 DNA: TGTGCCAGCACCGCGGACAGGGGGCCTGTTGGTACAGATACGCAGTATTTT
D gene: TRBD1
V gene: TRBV6-2/TRBV6-3
clone size: few
J gene: TRBJ2-3

CDR3 protein: CATSDSAGGQETQYF
CDR3 DNA: TGTGCCACCAGTGATTCGGCAGGGGGACAAGAGACCCAGTACTTC
D gene: TRBD1
V gene: TRBV24-1
clone size: NA
J gene: TRBJ2-5

CDR3 protein: CASRLTSGTGSSPLHF
CDR3 DNA: TGCGCCAGCAGGTTAACCTCCGGGACAGGGAGTTCACCCCTCCACTTT
D gene: TRBD1
V gene: TRBV5-1
clone size: NA
J gene: TRBJ1-6

CDR3 protein: CASTKQVGVTVNGYTF
CDR3 DNA: TGTGCCAGCACCAAGCAGGTGGGGGTAACGGTGAATGGCTACACCTTC
D gene: NA
V gene: TRBV9
clone size: NA
J gene: TRBJ1-2

CDR3 protein: CASSVSGTQPQHF
CDR3 DNA: TGTGCCAGCAGCGTTTCGGGGACTCAGCCCCAGCATTTT
D gene: NA
V gene: TRBV9
clone size: NA
J gene: TRBJ1-5

CDR3 protein: CSAGGTSGGHNEQFF
CDR3 DNA: TGCAGTGCTGGAGGGACTAGCGGGGGCCACAATGAGCAGTTCTTC
D gene: TRBD2
V gene: TRBV20-1
clone size: few
J gene: TRBJ2-1

CDR3 protein: CASSPEAGTNTGELFF
CDR3 DNA: TGTGCCAGCAGCCCCGAAGCGGGGACGAACACCGGGGAGCTGTTTTTT
D gene: TRBD2
V gene: TRBV5-6
clone size: many
J gene: TRBJ2-2

CDR3 protein: CSARVNQLQETQYF
CDR3 DNA: TGCAGTGCTAGAGTAAACCAGCTCCAAGAGACCCAGTACTTC
D gene: NA
V gene: TRBV20-1
clone size: few
J gene: TRBJ2-5

CDR3 protein: CASGISGYNEQFF
CDR3 DNA: TGTGCCAGCGGAATTTCAGGATACAATGAGCAGTTCTTC
D gene: NA
V gene: TRBV28
clone size: many
J gene: TRBJ2-1

CDR3 protein: CASSPGTGVSRFAEAFF
CDR3 DNA: TGTGCCAGCAGCCCCGGGACAGGGGTCTCTAGGTTCGCTGAAGCTTTCTTT
D gene: TRBD1
V gene: TRBV7-9
clone size: NA
J gene: TRBJ1-1

CDR3 protein: CASSLLGGGDEQFF
CDR3 DNA: TGTGCCAGCAGCTTATTGGGCGGGGGGGATGAGCAGTTCTTC
D gene: TRBD2
V gene: TRBV7-2
clone size: many
J gene: TRBJ2-1

CDR3 protein: CSARSQGNYGYTF
CDR3 DNA: TGCAGTGCTAGAAGTCAGGGAAACTATGGCTACACCTTC
D gene: NA
V gene: TRBV20-1
clone size: few
J gene: TRBJ1-2

CDR3 protein: CASSFSKADTQYF
CDR3 DNA: TGTGCCAGCAGCTTTAGCAAGGCAGATACGCAGTATTTT
D gene: NA
V gene: TRBV7-2
clone size: NA
J gene: TRBJ2-3

CDR3 protein: CASSVGLGGYEQYF
CDR3 DNA: TGTGCCAGCAGCGTAGGTCTAGGAGGCTACGAGCAGTACTTC
D gene: NA
V gene: TRBV9
clone size: NA
J gene: TRBJ2-7

CDR3 protein: CASSQGDYQPQHF
CDR3 DNA: TGTGCCAGCTCACAGGGGGACTATCAGCCCCAGCATTTT
D gene: NA
V gene: TRBV18
clone size: few
J gene: TRBJ1-5

CDR3 protein: CASSLRWFTDTQYF
CDR3 DNA: TGTGCCAGCAGCTTAAGGTGGTTCACAGATACGCAGTATTTT
D gene: NA
V gene: TRBV7-2
clone size: many
J gene: TRBJ2-3

CDR3 protein: CASSMDRDTEAFF
CDR3 DNA: TGTGCCAGCAGCATGGACAGAGACACTGAAGCTTTCTTT
D gene: NA
V gene: TRBV5-6
clone size: few
J gene: TRBJ1-1

CDR3 protein: CASSLNPGQIQETQYF
CDR3 DNA: TGTGCCAGCAGCTTGAACCCTGGGCAGATCCAAGAGACCCAGTACTTC
D gene: NA
V gene: TRBV11-2
clone size: few
J gene: TRBJ2-5

CDR3 protein: CASSEDRGYEQYF
CDR3 DNA: TGTGCCAGCAGCGAGGACAGGGGCTACGAGCAGTACTTC
D gene: TRBD1
V gene: TRBV6-2/TRBV6-3
clone size: few
J gene: TRBJ2-7

CDR3 protein: CASSLAQGSGETQYF
CDR3 DNA: TGTGCCAGCAGCTTAGCACAGGGATCCGGAGAGACCCAGTACTTC
D gene: NA
V gene: TRBV7-2
clone size: many
J gene: TRBJ2-5